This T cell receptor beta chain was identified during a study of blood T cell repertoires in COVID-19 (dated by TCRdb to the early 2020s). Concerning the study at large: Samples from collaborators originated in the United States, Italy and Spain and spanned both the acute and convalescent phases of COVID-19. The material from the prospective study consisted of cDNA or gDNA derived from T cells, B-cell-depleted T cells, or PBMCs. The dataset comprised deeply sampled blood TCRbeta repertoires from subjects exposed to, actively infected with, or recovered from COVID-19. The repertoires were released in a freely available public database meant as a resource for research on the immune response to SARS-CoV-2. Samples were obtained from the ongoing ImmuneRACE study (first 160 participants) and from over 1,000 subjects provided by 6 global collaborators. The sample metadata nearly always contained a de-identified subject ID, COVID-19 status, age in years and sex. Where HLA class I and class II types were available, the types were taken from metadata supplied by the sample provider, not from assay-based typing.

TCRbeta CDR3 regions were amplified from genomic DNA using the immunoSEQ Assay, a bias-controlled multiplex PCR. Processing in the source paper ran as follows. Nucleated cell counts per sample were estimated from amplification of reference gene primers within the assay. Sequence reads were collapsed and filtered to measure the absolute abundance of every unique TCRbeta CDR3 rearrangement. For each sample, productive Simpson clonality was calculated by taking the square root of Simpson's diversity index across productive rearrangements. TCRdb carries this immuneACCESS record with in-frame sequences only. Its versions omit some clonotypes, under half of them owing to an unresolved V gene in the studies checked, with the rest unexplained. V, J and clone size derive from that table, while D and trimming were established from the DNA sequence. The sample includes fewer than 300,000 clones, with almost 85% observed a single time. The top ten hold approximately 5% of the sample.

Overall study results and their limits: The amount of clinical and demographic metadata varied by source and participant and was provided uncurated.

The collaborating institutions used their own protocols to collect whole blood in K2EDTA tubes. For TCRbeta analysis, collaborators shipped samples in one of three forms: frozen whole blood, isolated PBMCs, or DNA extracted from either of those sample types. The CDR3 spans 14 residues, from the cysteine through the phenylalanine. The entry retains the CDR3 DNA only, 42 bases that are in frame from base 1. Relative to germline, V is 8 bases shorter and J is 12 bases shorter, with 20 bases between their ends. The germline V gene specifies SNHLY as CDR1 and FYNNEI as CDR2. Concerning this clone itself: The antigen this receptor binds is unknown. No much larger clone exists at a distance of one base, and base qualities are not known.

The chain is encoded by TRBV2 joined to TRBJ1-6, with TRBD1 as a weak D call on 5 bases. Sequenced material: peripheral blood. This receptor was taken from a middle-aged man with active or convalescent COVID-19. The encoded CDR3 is CASVVEGRSRPLHF. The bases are TGTGCCAGCGTCGTGGAGGGGCGCAGCAGACCCCTCCACTTT.